This TCR beta chain originates from a study of blood T cell repertoires in COVID-19. Study overall: The analysed material was cDNA or gDNA that came from T cells, B-cell-depleted T cells, or PBMCs.

The CDR3 consists of 13 residues. Between the trimmed V and J ends, which lost 5 bases and 5 bases, there was a span of 12 bases. Germline CDR1 reads SGHAT; CDR2 reads FQDESV (reference sequence). Some clones are missing from TCRdb's copy, which holds only in-frame ones; the method was immunoSEQ multiplex PCR. The table shows 150,000 to 180,000 clones, with about 89% occurring only once. The TCR originated in a man in his forties or fifties with acute or convalescent COVID-19. Sample: peripheral blood. The rearrangement uses TRBV11-1 and TRBJ1-1; possibly TRBD1 for D (5 bases). The CDR3 DNA reads TGTGCCAGCAGCCCCCAGGGAGGAACTGAAGCTTTCTTT. This codes for CASSPQGGTEAFF.